The T cell receptor (beta chain) under discussion was sequenced for a study of blood T cell repertoires in COVID-19. Study context: Some COVID-19 samples were acute and others convalescent; all came from the United States, Italy and Spain. T cells, B-cell-depleted T cells, or PBMCs provided the cDNA or gDNA that served as material.

The Seattle site enrolled patients during active infection and followed them longitudinally. Trimming removed 5 bases at V and 5 bases at J, with 10 bases between. The CDR3 has 13 amino acids. Germline assignment: CDR1 SEHNR and CDR2 FQNEAQ (reference sequence). Per the original methods: Amplifying reference gene primers gave estimates of nucleated cell counts. Repertoires were generated with immunoSEQ multiplex PCR, while TCRdb's copy carries only in-frame clones and drops some. V, J and clone size derive from that table, while D and trimming were established from the DNA sequence. Of under 300,000 clones in the sample, around 88% were seen once.

The specimen sequenced was peripheral blood. The chain couples TRBV7-9 to TRBJ1-5; D is perhaps TRBD1 (5 bases). The clonotype comes from a woman between 65 and 79 years old with COVID-19, enrolled during active disease. The CDR3: CASSLQEHQPQHF. The DNA for the CDR3 is TGTGCCAGCAGCCTACAGGAGCATCAGCCCCAGCATTTT.